Sequencing of this TCR beta chain was carried out in a study of blood T cell repertoires in COVID-19. For the study at large: The origin of the acute and convalescent COVID-19 samples was the United States, Italy and Spain. Sources were T cells, B-cell-depleted T cells, or PBMCs; the material itself was cDNA or gDNA.

This CDR3 comprises 14 residues. The junction had 6 bases not matched to a gene; V was cut back by 7 bases and J by 5 bases. Germline V lookup: CDR1 SNHLY, CDR2 FYNNEI. One Seattle source followed patients from active infection through their disease course. In the authors' workflow: Amplified reference gene primers provided the basis for estimating nucleated cell counts. The repertoire was sequenced with immunoSEQ multiplex PCR; TCRdb's copy has only in-frame clones and lacks some. That table is the source of V, J and clone size, and D and trimming were worked out from the DNA. Here the sample spans over 100,000 clones, 86% being singletons.

The receptor was isolated from a woman in her 70s with COVID-19, enrolled during active disease. The specimen sequenced was peripheral blood. V gene TRBV2 combines with J gene TRBJ1-5; 9 bases line up with TRBD1. The CDR3 sequence: CASNTGGRDQPQHF. The CDR3 bases are TGTGCCAGCAACACAGGGGGCAGGGATCAGCCCCAGCATTTT.